These 13 T cell receptor beta chains came from one sample sequenced in a study of T cells after yellow fever vaccination. In TCRdb, the 5' RACE reads were re-called with MiXCR into one record per CDR3 protein. The sample has 110,000 to 150,000 distinct CDR3 sequences; just over 6.5% are singletons. The specimen was CD4+ T cells sorted from PBMCs, collected 10 days after the yellow fever booster vaccination. The source of these receptors is a man aged 30 to 45 who received the YFV17D yellow fever vaccine.

The gene calls are TRBV18 and TRBJ2-3; TRBD2 aligns across 7 bases. CDR1 and CDR2 (germline): KGHSH, LQKENI. The junction had 6 bases not matched to a gene; V was cut back by 2 bases and J by 4 bases. The CDR3 length is 15 residues. CDR3: CASSPAAGDSDTQYF. In DNA form, the CDR3 reads TGTGCCAGCTCACCAGCGGCGGGAGACTCAGATACGCAGTATTTT.

This clonotype has ten or more counts. CDR3 nucleotide sequence: TGTGCCAGCTCTCCAGGACAGGGCAAAGGTGAAAAACTGTTTTTT. It translates to CASSPGQGKGEKLFF. The V call is TRBV18, the J call TRBJ1-4; 8 bases agree with TRBD1. The length of the CDR3 is 15 residues. Looked up from germline, CDR1 is KGHSH and CDR2 is LQKENI. V shed 6 bases and J 7 bases; nucleotides not matched to a gene: 10. The full variable domain, with the rest looked up from reference TRBV18 and TRBJ1-4, is NAGVMQNPRHLVRRRGQEARLRCSPMKGHSHVYWYRQLPEEGLKFMVYLQKENIIDESGMPKERFSAEFPKEGPSILRIQQVVRGDSAAYFCASSPGQGKGEKLFFGSGTQLSVL.

This clonotype has a count of ten or more. This rearrangement joins TRBV29-1 to TRBJ2-1, with unresolved D. The ends were cut back, 1 base at V and 0 bases at J, with 7 bases in the middle. This CDR3 is 14 amino acids long. From germline, CDR1 is SQVTM and CDR2 ANQGSEA. In nucleotides, the CDR3 is TGCAGCGTTGAAGGGAATCGCTCCTACAATGAGCAGTTCTTC. Its protein is CSVEGNRSYNEQFF.

The chain recombines TRBV9 with TRBJ2-5; the D gene is possibly TRBD2 (6 bases). Germline CDR1 and CDR2: SGDLS and YYNGEE. The length of the CDR3 is 14 residues. Trimming shortened V by 3 bases and J by 5 bases, and 14 bases separated the two germline ends. CDR3 protein: CASSARDRRETQYF. CDR3 coding DNA: TGTGCCAGCAGCGCGCGGGACCGCCGGGAGACCCAGTACTTC.

This clonotype was found many times. The V gene is TRBV10-3, the J gene TRBJ2-1; TRBD2 might be the D (6 bases). V was shortened by 11 bases and J by 0 bases, with 11 bases between the two germline ends. Germline V gene sequence: CDR1 ENHRY, CDR2 SYGVKD. The CDR3 runs 13 residues. The CDR3 here is CALRESSYNEQFF. The CDR3 bases are TGTGCCCTACGGGAGAGCTCCTACAATGAGCAGTTCTTC.

Many counts were recorded for this clonotype. The V and J genes are TRBV28 and TRBJ1-3; D might be TRBD1 (5 bases). Per the germline V gene, CDR1 is MDHEN and CDR2 is SYDVKM. Trimming left V 6 bases short and J 0 bases short, with 15 bases between. This CDR3 has 16 amino acids. CDR3 DNA sequence: TGTGCCAGCAGCGGGGTGACAGTTAGCTCTGGAAACACCATATATTTT. Amino acids: CASSGVTVSSGNTIYF. The whole variable domain, filled in from reference TRBV28 and TRBJ1-3, reads DVKVTQSSRYLVKRTGEKVFLECVQDMDHENMFWYRQDPGLGLRLIYFSYDVKMKEKGDIPEGYSVSREKKERFSLILESASTNQTSMYLCASSGVTVSSGNTIYFGEGSWLTVV.

This clonotype was detected many times. This chain joins TRBV5-1 and TRBJ1-2; D gene unclear. This CDR3 spans 13 amino acids. Germline V CDR1 and CDR2: SGHRS, YFSETQ. The V and J ends lost 4 bases and 4 bases respectively, with 11 bases between them. CDR3 nucleotides: TGCGCCAGCAGCCCTGAGGTCGGCTATGGCTACACCTTC. Amino acid sequence: CASSPEVGYGYTF.

This clonotype was observed at least ten times. V is TRBV7-2 and J is TRBJ1-2; D ambiguous. The V and J ends lost 1 base and 1 base respectively, with 10 bases between them. Germline values: CDR1 SGHTA, CDR2 FQGNSA. The CDR3 contains 15 residues. In DNA form, the CDR3 reads TGTGCCAGCAGCTTAGTCGGCACGGTTAACTATGGCTACACCTTC. Translating it yields CASSLVGTVNYGYTF.

This clonotype was observed at least ten times. The J gene is TRBJ1-1, the V gene TRBV24-1, with D perhaps matching TRBD1 (5 bases). Germline CDR1 and CDR2: KGHDR and SFDVKD. The CDR3 is 13 amino acids. The V and J ends lost 4 bases and 11 bases respectively, with 16 bases between them. CDR3 bases: TGTGCCACCAGTGAAAGGGGCGGCGGGAGGGCTTTCTTT. As protein: CATSERGGGRAFF.

This clonotype has a count of ten or more. The chain combines TRBV6-5 with TRBJ2-7; 10 bases match TRBD2. Germline V gene sequence: CDR1 MNHEY, CDR2 SVGAGI. The J segment lost 3 bases and the V segment lost 0 bases, leaving 2 bases of the junction unmatched. This CDR3 is 15 amino acids long. As DNA, the CDR3 is TGTGCCAGCAGTTACTCGGCTAGCGGGAGCTACGAGCAGTACTTC. Translation: CASSYSASGSYEQYF.

This clonotype was observed at least ten times. The V and J genes are TRBV18 and TRBJ2-7; D is possibly TRBD2 (5 bases). Germline V CDR1 and CDR2: KGHSH, LQKENI. The CDR3 extends over 13 amino acids. Trimming stripped 9 bases from V and 6 bases from J, with 18 bases between. In DNA, the CDR3 is TGTGCCAGTTCGGGAATCGACCCCTCCGAGCAGTACTTC. Its protein product is CASSGIDPSEQYF.

There are many counts of this clonotype. The chain is built from TRBV20-1 and TRBJ1-5; 8 bases map to TRBD1. J lost 1 base, V lost 5 bases, and 4 bases had no gene match. The germline V gene has CDR1 DFQATT and CDR2 SNEGSKA (reference sequence). This CDR3 has 14 residues. CDR3 DNA sequence: TGCAGTGCTCCCCGGACAGGGAGCAATCAGCCCCAGCATTTT. Encoded protein: CSAPRTGSNQPQHF.

A note on this clonotype: A much larger clone differs by one base, so this may be a read error. The chain combines TRBV7-2 with TRBJ2-7, with a tentative D call TRBD1 (5 bases). CDR1 is SGHTA, CDR2 FQGNSA, per germline. Between the trimmed V and J ends, which lost 5 bases and 4 bases, there was a span of 15 bases. This CDR3 spans 14 amino acids. The CDR3, as DNA: TGTGCCAGCAGCCACCTCAGGGAAATGTACGAGCAGTACTTC. Translating gives CASSHLREMYEQYF. The whole variable domain, remainder taken from reference TRBV7-2 and TRBJ2-7, is GAGVSQSPSNKVTEKGKDVELRCDPISGHTALYWYRQSLGQGLEFLIYFQGNSAPDKSGLPSDRFSAERTGGSVSTLTIQRTQQEDSAVYLCASSHLREMYEQYFGPGTRLTVT.